This TCR beta chain is from a study of control samples from healthy donors and cancer patients. Generated by immunoSEQ multiplex PCR, the TCRdb table keeps only in-frame clones and is missing some. The sample holds about 53,000 clones, 75% to 90% seen once. The V and J ends lost 0 bases and 0 bases respectively, with 9 bases between them. This CDR3 comprises 15 residues. CDR1 and CDR2 (germline): LGHNA, YNFKEQ. This TCR was recovered from a man aged 55 to 70 with head and neck cancer. The chain uses TRBV4-2 and TRBJ2-7; the D is unclear. The source material was PBMCs. This CDR3 reads CASSQDHSLSYEQYF. In nucleotides, the CDR3 is TGTGCCAGCAGCCAAGATCACTCCCTCTCCTACGAGCAGTACTTC.